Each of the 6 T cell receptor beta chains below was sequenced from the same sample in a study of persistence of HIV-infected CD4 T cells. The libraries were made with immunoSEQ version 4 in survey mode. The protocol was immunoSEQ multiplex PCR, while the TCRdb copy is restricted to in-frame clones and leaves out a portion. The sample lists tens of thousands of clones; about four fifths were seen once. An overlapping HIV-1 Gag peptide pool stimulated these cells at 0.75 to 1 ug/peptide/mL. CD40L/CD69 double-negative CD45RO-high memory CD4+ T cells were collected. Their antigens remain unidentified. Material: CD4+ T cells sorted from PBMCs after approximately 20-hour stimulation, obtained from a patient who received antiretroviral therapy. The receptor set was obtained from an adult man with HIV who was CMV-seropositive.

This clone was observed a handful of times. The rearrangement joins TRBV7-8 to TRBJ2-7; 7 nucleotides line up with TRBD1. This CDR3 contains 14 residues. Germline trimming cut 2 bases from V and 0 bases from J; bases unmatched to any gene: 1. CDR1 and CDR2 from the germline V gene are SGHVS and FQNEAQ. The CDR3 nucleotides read TGTGCCAGCAGCTTAAGGGACAGCTCCTACGAGCAGTACTTC. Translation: CASSLRDSSYEQYF.

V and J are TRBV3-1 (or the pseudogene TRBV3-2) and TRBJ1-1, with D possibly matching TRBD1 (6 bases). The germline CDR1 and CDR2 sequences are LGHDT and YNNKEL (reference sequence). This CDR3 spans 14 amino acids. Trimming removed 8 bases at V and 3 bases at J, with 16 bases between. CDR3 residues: CASSPRGADTEAFF. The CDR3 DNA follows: TGTGCCAGCTCGCCGCGGGGGGCGGACACTGAAGCTTTCTTT.

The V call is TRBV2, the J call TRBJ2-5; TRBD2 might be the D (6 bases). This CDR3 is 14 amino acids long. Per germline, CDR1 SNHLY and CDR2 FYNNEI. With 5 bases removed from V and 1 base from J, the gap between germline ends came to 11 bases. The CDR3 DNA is TGTGCCAGCAGTCTCGGACTAACCCAAGAGACCCAGTACTTC. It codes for CASSLGLTQETQYF.

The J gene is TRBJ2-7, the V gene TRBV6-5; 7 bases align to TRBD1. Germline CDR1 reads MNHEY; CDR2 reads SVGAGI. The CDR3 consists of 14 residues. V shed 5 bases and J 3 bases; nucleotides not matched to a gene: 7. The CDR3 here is CASSPTGANYEQYF. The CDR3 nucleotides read TGTGCCAGCAGTCCTACAGGGGCTAACTACGAGCAGTACTTC.

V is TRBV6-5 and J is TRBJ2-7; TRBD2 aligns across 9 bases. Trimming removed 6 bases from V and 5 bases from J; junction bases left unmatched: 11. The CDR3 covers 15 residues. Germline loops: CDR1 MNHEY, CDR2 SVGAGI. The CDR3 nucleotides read TGTGCCAGCAGAGACCGCGGGGGGGCCTTGCACGAGCAGTACTTC. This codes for CASRDRGGALHEQYF.

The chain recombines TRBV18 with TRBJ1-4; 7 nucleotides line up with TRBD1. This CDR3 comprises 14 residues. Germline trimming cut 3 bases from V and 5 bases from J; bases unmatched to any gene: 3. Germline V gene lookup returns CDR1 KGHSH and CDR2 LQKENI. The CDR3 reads CASSPDRLNEKLFF. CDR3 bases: TGTGCCAGCTCACCGGACAGGTTGAATGAAAAACTGTTTTTT.